These T cell receptor beta chains were read from a single sample in a study of CXCR3-negative and CXCR3-positive naive CD8 T cells. TCRdb reanalyzed the 5' RACE reads and collapses them to one entry per CDR3 protein, without DNA. The sample has approximately 59,000 distinct CDR3 sequences; the top ten hold approximately 0.71%. The sequenced sample consisted of naive CXCR3+ CD8+ T cells from blood. These receptors all come from a human donor in good health. Some clones in this sample may be carry-over from other donors' samples. Each CDR3 is given with its conserved first and last residue.

CDR3 protein,J gene,V gene
CSAKDGGGIDEQYF,TRBJ2-7,TRBV20-1
CASSFAHELFF,TRBJ2-2,TRBV7-9
CASSPPGGAGDYQETQYF,TRBJ2-5,TRBV12-3/TRBV12-4
CASSPGLFYEQYF,TRBJ2-7,TRBV7-9
CASSPPPRGLSSSYNEQFF,TRBJ2-1,TRBV14
CASSWAQDYEQYF,TRBJ2-7,TRBV27
CASSQDSSARGYEQYF,TRBJ2-7,TRBV4-3
CSPSGSDTQYF,TRBJ2-3,TRBV29-1
CASSLAPGTYEQYF,TRBJ2-7,TRBV7-2
CASSLKTGGAYEQYF,TRBJ2-7,TRBV5-1
CASGRRETNSPLHF,TRBJ1-6,TRBV7-8
CASSPKQGVGNEQFF,TRBJ2-1,TRBV21-1
CASSSGTGAGETQYF,TRBJ2-5,TRBV4-3
CASGQGGSNEQFF,TRBJ2-1,TRBV28
CASSPGTVYGYTF,TRBJ1-2,TRBV7-9
CASSYVGSPGDEQFF,TRBJ2-1,TRBV6-5
CASSRGADEAFF,TRBJ1-1,TRBV19
CASGLAQGVGAGELFF,TRBJ2-2,TRBV12-5
CASRGPNYEQYF,TRBJ2-7,TRBV6-5
CASSPDYTDTQYF,TRBJ2-3,TRBV7-9
CASRGEKDTQYF,TRBJ2-3,TRBV12-3/TRBV12-4
CASSYLLSTDTQYF,TRBJ2-3,TRBV6-5
CSARDKIGRVGSYEQYF,TRBJ2-7,TRBV20-1
CASSYRPGLAEETQYF,TRBJ2-5,TRBV6-2/TRBV6-3
CSAPPSGVKWGNIQYF,TRBJ2-4,TRBV20-1
CASSLQPLAGGIADTQYF,TRBJ2-3,TRBV7-9
CASSQDKPRLDGELFF,TRBJ2-2,TRBV4-3
CSVEIRGPDTQYF,TRBJ2-3,TRBV29-1
CASSARTGPYQETQYF,TRBJ2-5,TRBV13
CASSPRTGDLYNEQFF,TRBJ2-1,TRBV6-2/TRBV6-3
CASRPGRQGETGELFF,TRBJ2-2,TRBV7-9
CASSMWGPEQETQYF,TRBJ2-5,TRBV19
CASSYPTGPFIPDGTGYEQYF,TRBJ2-7,TRBV6-2/TRBV6-3
CSALRDSLYEQYF,TRBJ2-7,TRBV20-1
CASSLDWGPSYEQYF,TRBJ2-7,TRBV27
CSVAGQGASGELFF,TRBJ2-2,TRBV29-1
CSARLEQGPFGNEQFF,TRBJ2-1,TRBV20-1
CASSSGGWQGTQYF,TRBJ2-5,TRBV19
CASSSHGGATNEKLFF,TRBJ1-4,TRBV7-2
CASSLPGGQALSYEQYF,TRBJ2-7,TRBV28
CAWSDLSGFEQYF,TRBJ2-7,TRBV30
CSARGQVSNQPQHF,TRBJ1-5,TRBV20-1
CASSVGGRSYNEQFF,TRBJ2-1,TRBV9
CASSSPETSGGRGETQYF,TRBJ2-5,TRBV13
CASSLSPRGAFGYEQYF,TRBJ2-7,TRBV7-6
CASSKGGWGSLYEQYF,TRBJ2-7,TRBV28
CASSATGREQFF,TRBJ2-1,TRBV27
CSVVSTAPPSYEQYF,TRBJ2-7,TRBV29-1
CASSPGQVYSPLHF,TRBJ1-6,TRBV27